These T cell receptor beta chains were read from a single sample in a study of OX40 agonist ivuxolimab in advanced cancers. Some clones are missing from TCRdb's copy, which holds only in-frame ones; the method was immunoSEQ multiplex PCR. This table has fewer than 90,000 clones, nearly 95% appearing once. Material: CD4+ or CD8+ T cells sorted from blood, obtained in a trial of the OX40 agonist ivuxolimab. The source of these receptors is an adult with an advanced solid tumor such as melanoma, head and neck, liver or kidney cancer. CDR3s include the opening cysteine and the closing phenylalanine or tryptophan. A D gene is named only where the DNA matches it firmly. Clone size, where shown, is once, few, many, or a class for clones that have expanded.

-	TRBV6-1	-	TRBJ1-1	CASRGDRPEAFF	TGTGCCAGCAGGGGGGACCGCCCTGAAGCTTTCTTT
TRBD1	TRBV6-8	-	TRBJ2-2	CASKRGDRGIHTGELFF	TGTGCCAGCAAACGGGGGGACAGGGGGATACACACCGGGGAGCTGTTTTTT
-	TRBV4-3	-	TRBJ1-4	CASSLAIATNEKLFF	TGCGCCAGCAGCCTCGCGATTGCAACTAATGAAAAACTGTTTTTT
TRBD1	TRBV4-1	-	TRBJ1-4	CASSPTGQGLATNEKLFF	TGCGCCAGCAGCCCGACCGGACAGGGGCTCGCAACTAATGAAAAACTGTTTTTT
-	TRBV9	few	TRBJ1-6	CASSDPGLGSPLHF	TGTGCCAGCAGTGACCCAGGGTTAGGGTCACCCCTCCACTTT
-	TRBV27	-	TRBJ2-5	CASNIQETQYF	TGTGCCAGCAACATCCAAGAGACCCAGTACTTC
TRBD2	TRBV23-1	-	TRBJ2-7	CASSLTSGGSYEQYF	TGCGCCAGCAGTCTGACTAGCGGGGGGTCCTACGAGCAGTACTTC
-	TRBV9	-	TRBJ1-2	CASSPSWDGGYTF	TGTGCCAGCAGCCCCTCTTGGGATGGTGGCTACACCTTC
TRBD2	TRBV5-1	-	TRBJ2-1	CASSLFLAGAPEGSEQFF	TGCGCCAGCAGCTTGTTTCTAGCGGGGGCCCCCGAGGGGTCTGAGCAGTTCTTC
TRBD1	TRBV30	-	TRBJ2-5	CALIRDSSQETQYF	TGTGCCTTAATTCGGGACAGCTCCCAAGAGACCCAGTACTTC
TRBD1	TRBV6-5	-	TRBJ1-2	CASSSGGGYGYTF	TGTGCCAGCAGCTCAGGGGGCGGCTATGGCTACACCTTC
-	TRBV9	once	TRBJ2-2	CASSDTTGPHTGELFF	TGTGCCAGCAGCGATACCACAGGGCCCCACACCGGGGAGCTGTTTTTT
-	TRBV5-1	-	TRBJ2-3	CASSPNYHETDTQYF	TGCGCCAGCAGCCCGAATTACCACGAAACAGATACGCAGTATTTT
TRBD2	TRBV27	-	TRBJ2-1	CASKSGGAREQFF	TGTGCCAGCAAAAGCGGGGGGGCCAGGGAGCAGTTCTTC
-	TRBV19	-	TRBJ1-5	CASSIRSDSYNQPQHF	TGTGCCAGTAGTATAAGGAGCGACAGCTACAATCAGCCCCAGCATTTT
-	TRBV2	-	TRBJ2-2	CASSDSSGELFF	TGTGCCAGCAGTGACTCGTCCGGGGAGCTGTTTTTT
TRBD1	TRBV27	-	TRBJ1-6	CASSSGTGGNSPLHF	TGTGCCAGCAGTTCCGGGACAGGAGGAAATTCACCCCTCCACTTT
-	TRBV6-5	-	TRBJ2-1	CASSTALSYNEQFF	TGTGCCAGCAGCACTGCGCTCTCCTACAATGAGCAGTTCTTC
TRBD1	TRBV27	-	TRBJ1-4	CASSPIDRAGEKLFF	TGTGCCAGCAGTCCTATTGACAGGGCGGGGGAAAAACTGTTTTTT
-	TRBV7-8	-	TRBJ2-2	CASSLGTGELFF	TGTGCCAGCAGCTTAGGCACCGGGGAGCTGTTTTTT
TRBD2	TRBV13	-	TRBJ2-1	CASRRLAGGDEQFF	TGTGCCAGCAGGCGACTAGCGGGAGGAGATGAGCAGTTCTTC
-	TRBV4-1	-	TRBJ1-3	CASSQDGGPTAIYF	TGCGCCAGCAGCCAAGATGGGGGACCGACCGCCATATATTTT
TRBD1	TRBV9	-	TRBJ2-3	CASSAGQGGGTDTQYF	TGTGCCAGCAGCGCAGGACAGGGTGGAGGCACAGATACGCAGTATTTT
-	TRBV6-1	-	TRBJ1-1	CASSETRYPGNTEAFF	TGTGCCAGCAGTGAAACTCGGTATCCAGGGAACACTGAAGCTTTCTTT
TRBD1	TRBV14	-	TRBJ1-1	CASSQTGQGAPVEAFF	TGTGCCAGCAGCCAGACGGGACAGGGCGCCCCCGTTGAAGCTTTCTTT
-	TRBV5-6	-	TRBJ1-1	CASSFPGFGNTEAFF	TGTGCCAGCAGCTTTCCGGGGTTTGGGAACACTGAAGCTTTCTTT
TRBD2	TRBV11-2	-	TRBJ2-2	CASSPRTSRSTGELFF	TGTGCCAGCAGCCCAAGGACTAGCAGGAGCACCGGGGAGCTGTTTTTT
-	TRBV30	-	TRBJ2-7	CAWSVSSSYEQYF	TGTGCCTGGAGCGTCTCAAGCTCCTACGAGCAGTACTTC
TRBD2	TRBV5-6	-	TRBJ2-3	CASSSLPTSGEADTQYF	TGTGCCAGCAGCTCCCTTCCGACTAGCGGGGAAGCAGATACGCAGTATTTT
-	TRBV7-9	once	TRBJ2-5	CASSSEGGHQETQYF	TGTGCCAGCAGCTCGGAGGGGGGTCACCAAGAGACCCAGTACTTC
TRBD2	TRBV4-1	-	TRBJ2-7	CASSQVASGTRYEQYF	TGCGCCAGCAGCCAAGTAGCTAGCGGGACCAGGTACGAGCAGTACTTC
-	TRBV27	medium-sized	TRBJ1-1	CASRIHENTEAFF	TGTGCCAGCAGGATACATGAGAACACTGAAGCTTTCTTT
-	TRBV29-1	-	TRBJ2-1	CSVERGYHDYNSYNEQFF	TGCAGCGTTGAAAGGGGATACCACGATTATAACTCCTACAATGAGCAGTTCTTC
-	TRBV27	-	TRBJ1-3	CASRNTGSGNTIYF	TGTGCCAGCAGAAACACGGGGTCTGGAAACACCATATATTTT